The 24 T cell receptor beta chains presented below share a single source sample, sequenced in a study of blood T cells in healthy people across ages (dated by TCRdb to between 2014 and 2017). Library preparation employed 5' RACE. TCRdb shows the sequencer as Illumina HiSeq 2500. A second PCR of roughly 7 to 12 cycles was performed with a sample-barcoded 5' primer and a J-beta primer mix. Using fastp at Q25 and MiXCR, TCRdb reprocessed the public reads and kept productive beta chains. Identical CDR3 proteins give one entry, which carries the most common genes and DNA. For this sample there are roughly 1,500,000 distinct CDR3 sequences; around 42% appear just once. The ten top clones hold roughly 7.9% of the sample. The sequenced sample was blood. These receptors came from a woman between 18 and 29 years old in good health.

The gene calls are TRBV4-1 and TRBJ2-1; 7 nucleotides align to TRBD2. The V gene end was trimmed by 0 bases and the J gene end by 8 bases; junction bases not matched to a gene: 13. Germline lookup yields CDR1 MGHRA and CDR2 YSYEKL. The CDR3 has 17 amino acids. CDR3 region: CASSQESGPREIDEQFF. The DNA of the CDR3 is TGCGCCAGCAGCCAAGAGTCTGGACCGCGGGAGATCGATGAGCAGTTCTTC.

This clonotype was counted ten times or more. The chain employs TRBV28 and TRBJ2-3, with D uncertain. The V gene lost 6 bases and the J gene lost 0 bases, with 7 bases spanning the gap. This CDR3 is built from 13 residues. Germline CDR1 and CDR2: MDHEN and SYDVKM. The CDR3: CASSWASTDTQYF. CDR3 nucleotides: TGTGCCAGCAGCTGGGCCAGCACAGATACGCAGTATTTT.

The count of this clonotype is one. This chain connects TRBV7-9 to TRBJ1-1; D perhaps matches TRBD1 (6 bases). V was clipped by 1 base and J by 7 bases, with 16 bases between them. Germline CDR1 SEHNR, CDR2 FQNEAQ (reference sequence). The CDR3 is 15 amino acids. The CDR3 DNA reads TGTGCCAGCAGCTTAGTCGGACAGATGGTCATTGAAGCTTTCTTT. Protein: CASSLVGQMVIEAFF.

This clonotype was counted a few times. This chain links TRBV9 with TRBJ2-3; tentatively, D is TRBD2 (6 bases). This CDR3 region has 18 residues. The V end lost 3 bases, the J end lost 2 bases, and 22 bases lay between the germline ends. Germline lookup yields CDR1 SGDLS and CDR2 YYNGEE. CDR3 loop: CASSAPQGEVRATDTQYF. In nucleotides, the CDR3 is TGTGCCAGCAGCGCCCCTCAAGGGGAGGTAAGGGCCACAGATACGCAGTATTTT. The full variable domain, completed using reference TRBV9 and TRBJ2-3, is DSGVTQTPKHLITATGQRVTLRCSPRSGDLSVYWYQQSLDQGLQFLIQYYNGEERAKGNILERFSAQQFPDLHSELNLSSLELGDSALYFCASSAPQGEVRATDTQYFGPGTRLTVL.

This clonotype appeared a few times. This chain joins TRBV6-2 or TRBV6-3 and TRBJ2-4; the match to TRBD2 covers 9 bases. This CDR3 has 16 amino acids. CDR1 is MNHEY and CDR2 is SVGEGT in the germline V gene. With V trimmed by 6 bases and J by 9 bases, 15 bases remained unmatched. DNA for the CDR3: TGTGCCAGCAGAGACCCCTTAGCGGGAGATCCCCCCATTCAGTACTTC. Its translation: CASRDPLAGDPPIQYF.

This sequence joins TRBV27 and TRBJ1-2; D unclear. CDR1 is MNHEY, CDR2 SMNVEV, per germline (reference sequence). V was cut by 0 bases and J by 1 base, with 12 bases left in between. This CDR3 region has 16 residues. CDR3 in amino acids: CASSLSPWVLNYGYTF. The CDR3 coding sequence is TGTGCCAGCAGTTTATCTCCCTGGGTCCTTAACTATGGCTACACCTTC.

The V gene is TRBV4-1, the J gene TRBJ2-1; D may be TRBD2 (6 bases). The CDR3 is 16 residues long. V was pared by 0 bases and J by 5 bases, with 14 bases between. The germline gives CDR1 MGHRA, CDR2 YSYEKL. CDR3 region: CASSQEPGVSHNEQFF. As DNA, the CDR3 is TGCGCCAGCAGCCAAGAGCCGGGAGTGTCTCACAATGAGCAGTTCTTC.

This clonotype was picked up a small number of times. The chain links TRBV29-1 to TRBJ1-1, with TRBD1 matching over 9 bases. This CDR3 comprises 12 residues. V trimming: 4 bases; J trimming: 6 bases; junction bases outside the gene matches: 3. CDR1 is SQVTM, CDR2 ANQGSEA, per germline. The CDR3 DNA follows: TGCAGCGTTGGGACAGGGGACGCTGAAGCTTTCTTT. Amino acid sequence: CSVGTGDAEAFF.

As for this clonotype: At one end, the junction sequence differs from germline, possibly due to a read error. The chain links TRBV10-3 to TRBJ2-3; D is undetermined. The CDR3 has 17 amino acids. The germline V gene encodes CDR1 ENHRY and CDR2 SYGVKD. This chain's CDR3 is CAIRESGTTKSTDTQYF. CDR3 bases: TGTGCCATCAGGGAGTCTGGCACAACCAAGAGCACAGATACGCAGTATTTT.

The rearrangement links TRBV24-1 to TRBJ1-5, with TRBD1 matching 8 bases. Germline CDR1 reads KGHDR; CDR2 reads SFDVKD. The V segment lost 4 bases and the J segment 3 bases; nucleotides outside the gene matches: 7. CDR3 length: 16 amino acids. CDR3 sequence reads: CATSEPRTGLNQPQHF. CDR3 bases: TGTGCCACCAGTGAGCCTAGGACAGGGCTCAATCAGCCCCAGCATTTT.

The V call is TRBV7-2, the J call TRBJ1-1, with 9 nucleotides matching TRBD1. J was trimmed by 4 bases and V by 1 base; bases with no gene match: 16. CDR3 size: 19 residues. CDR1 and CDR2 (germline): SGHTA, FQGNSA. The CDR3 nucleotides are TGTGCCAGCAGCTTAGGACTGTACAGGGGGCGCCCCCAAGGCACTGAAGCTTTCTTT. Translated: CASSLGLYRGRPQGTEAFF.

A few counts support this clonotype. The chain combines TRBV3-1 with TRBJ2-3; 12 nucleotides align to TRBD2. Per germline, CDR1 LGHDT and CDR2 YNNKEL (reference sequence). The junction had 10 bases not matched to a gene; V was cut back by 4 bases and J by 2 bases. The CDR3 length is 18 residues. This chain's CDR3 is CASSLGLAGYDVTDTQYF. CDR3 coding DNA: TGTGCCAGCAGCCTGGGACTAGCGGGTTATGATGTCACAGATACGCAGTATTTT.

The chain recombines TRBV11-2 with TRBJ2-7; 9 bases agree with TRBD1. CDR3 size: 16 residues. Germline loops: CDR1 SGHAT, CDR2 FQNNGV. The trim removed 2 bases at V and 4 bases at J, leaving 9 bases unmatched. The CDR3 DNA is TGTGCCAGCAGCTTACCCTACAGGGGGCTAGGATACGAGCAGTACTTC. Amino acids: CASSLPYRGLGYEQYF. The variable domain in full, with the rest retrieved from reference TRBV11-2 and TRBJ2-7, is EAGVAQSPRYKIIEKRQSVAFWCNPISGHATLYWYQQILGQGPKLLIQFQNNGVVDDSQLPKDRFSAERLKGVDSTLKIQPAKLEDSAVYLCASSLPYRGLGYEQYFGPGTRLTVT.

The rearrangement joins TRBV2 to TRBJ2-5; the match to TRBD2 covers 10 bases. CDR3 size: 16 residues. The V segment lost 6 bases and the J segment 11 bases; nucleotides outside the gene matches: 18. Germline V gives CDR1 SNHLY, CDR2 FYNNEI. The CDR3 loop reads CASRASSGRAFGEQYF. DNA of the CDR3: TGTGCCAGCAGGGCCTCCAGCGGGAGGGCCTTTGGTGAGCAGTACTTC.

This clonotype appeared a single time. CDR3 protein: CSASASGNNEQYF. CDR3 in DNA: TGCAGTGCTAGTGCTAGCGGGAACAATGAGCAGTACTTC. The V call is TRBV20-1, the J call TRBJ2-1, with 9 bases matching TRBD2. The J call is in doubt because the DNA end fits TRBJ2-7 better. The CDR3 spans 13 residues. Per the germline V gene, CDR1 is DFQATT and CDR2 is SNEGSKA (reference sequence).

The chain joins TRBV27 to TRBJ1-4; 9 nucleotides line up with TRBD1. The CDR3 spans 13 residues. The ends lost 10 bases at V and 5 bases at J; junction bases unmatched: 5. Germline values: CDR1 MNHEY, CDR2 SMNVEV (reference sequence). The CDR3 DNA sequence: TGTGCCACCCGGGACAGGGAAAATGAAAAACTGTTTTTT. Translation: CATRDRENEKLFF.

V usage is TRBV29-1 and J usage is TRBJ2-1, with D perhaps TRBD1 (6 bases). The V end lost 5 bases, the J end lost 13 bases, and 18 bases lay between the germline ends. CDR3 length equals 12 residues. Germline loops: CDR1 SQVTM, CDR2 ANQGSEA. Here the CDR3 DNA reads TGCAGCGTTACACAGGGCGAAGAGACCCAGTTCTTC. It encodes CSVTQGEETQFF.

This sequence joins TRBV7-9 and TRBJ2-7; 7 positions match TRBD2. The germline gives CDR1 SEHNR, CDR2 FQNEAQ (reference sequence). The V gene end was trimmed by 2 bases and the J gene end by 3 bases; junction bases not matched to a gene: 4. The CDR3 sequence is 14 residues long. CDR3: CASSLSGDVYEQYF. CDR3 DNA sequence: TGTGCCAGCAGCTTAAGCGGGGACGTCTACGAGCAGTACTTC.

This clonotype was seen more than once but under ten times. The chain combines TRBV13 with TRBJ2-4, with 7 bases fitting TRBD1. TRBJ2-7 explains the end of the DNA better; the J call may be wrong. The CDR3 is 13 residues long. Germline CDR1 reads PRHDT; CDR2 reads FYEKMQ (reference sequence). Written as DNA, the CDR3 is TGTGCCAGCAGCTTAGTACAGGGGAACGAGCAGTACTTC. Translating it yields CASSLVQGNEQYF.

In this sample, this clonotype turned up a few times. The chain carries TRBV14 and TRBJ2-1, with a possible D match to TRBD2 (6 bases). The CDR3 has 16 residues. Germline V gene sequence: CDR1 SGHDN, CDR2 FVKESK. With 4 bases removed from V and 9 bases from J, the gap between germline ends came to 22 bases. CDR3 protein: CASSLIRTELGGEQFF. CDR3 nucleotide sequence: TGTGCCAGCAGCCTTATAAGGACGGAGCTCGGGGGTGAGCAGTTCTTC. The full variable domain, with the rest looked up from reference TRBV14 and TRBJ2-1, is EAGVTQFPSHSVIEKGQTVTLRCDPISGHDNLYWYRRVMGKEIKFLLHFVKESKQDESGMPNNRFLAERTGGTYSTLKVQPAELEDSGVYFCASSLIRTELGGEQFFGPGTRLTVL.

This clonotype has only a few counts. CDR3 sequence reads: CASSRWVAGDPGTQYF. The CDR3 DNA is TGCGCCAGCAGCCGATGGGTAGCGGGGGATCCGGGGACGCAGTATTTT. The V and J genes are TRBV5-1 and TRBJ2-3, with 9 bases fitting TRBD2. The junction had 15 bases not matched to a gene; V was cut back by 4 bases and J by 9 bases. Germline V gene data show CDR1 as SGHRS and CDR2 as YFSETQ. The CDR3 is 16 amino acids.

CDR3 DNA: TGCGCCAGCAGCGCCTCAGAGGCCAACGAGCAGTACTTC. Amino acid sequence: CASSASEANEQYF. The chain is built from TRBV5-1 and TRBJ2-7; no clear D. This CDR3 region has 13 residues. Germline loops: CDR1 SGHRS, CDR2 YFSETQ. Trimming pared 4 bases from V and 5 bases from J, leaving 13 bases between.

This clonotype was seen only a few times. This chain connects TRBV2 to TRBJ1-5, with unresolved D. V was clipped by 3 bases and J by 1 base, with 13 bases between them. This CDR3 spans 16 amino acids. Germline V gene lookup returns CDR1 SNHLY and CDR2 FYNNEI. CDR3 bases: TGTGCCAGCAGTGATAATTTGGGCGGAAGCAATCAGCCCCAGCATTTT. As protein: CASSDNLGGSNQPQHF.

This clonotype appeared a few times. This chain uses TRBV4-2 with TRBJ2-7, with TRBD2 matching 10 bases. The CDR3 loop spans 15 amino acids. Germline V gene sequence: CDR1 LGHNA, CDR2 YNFKEQ. After removal of 4 bases from V and 4 bases from J, the junction contained 7 bases not matched to a gene. As DNA, the CDR3 is TGTGCCAGCAGCCGAACCGTGACTAGCGGGTACGAGCAGTACTTC. This encodes CASSRTVTSGYEQYF.